Listed below are T cell receptor beta chains from one sample, sequenced in a study of HIV-infected children after antiretroviral therapy interruption. A single record per CDR3 protein comes from TCRdb applying MiXCR to the 3' RACE reads. The data hold about 86,000 distinct CDR3 sequences, with under 8% observed a single time. The material sequenced was CD45RA+ CD4+ T cells from PBMCs, pooled from several time points, taken from a donor given antiretroviral therapy, either interrupted or continuous. All receptors derive from a pool of human donors with HIV. Each CDR3 is given with its conserved first and last residue. The order of the fields is V gene, J gene, clone size, D gene, CDR3 protein, CDR3 DNA. The D gene is left open where the match is weak. Expanded clones get a size class; other rows say once, few or many, or leave the size out.

TRBV28	TRBJ2-7	many	NA	CASSAGTPYEQYF	TGTGCCAGCAGTGCCGGGACCCCCTACGAGCAGTACTTC
TRBV28	TRBJ2-7	few	TRBD1	CASSPLPDRDRDSGYEQYF	TGTGCCAGCAGCCCTCTTCCTGATCGAGACCGGGACAGCGGCTACGAGCAGTACTTC
TRBV5-1	TRBJ2-7	many	NA	CASSLGGPVYEQYF	TGCGCCAGCAGCTTGGGGGGACCGGTCTACGAGCAGTACTTC
TRBV4-1	TRBJ2-6	NA	NA	CASSQDFQGTAHSGANVLTF	TGCGCCAGCAGCCAAGATTTTCAAGGGACTGCGCACTCTGGGGCCAACGTCCTGACTTTC
TRBV7-3	TRBJ2-2	many	NA	CASSLSRATNTGELFF	TGTGCCAGCAGCTTATCCAGGGCGACGAACACCGGGGAGCTGTTTTTT
TRBV5-1	TRBJ2-5	few	NA	CASSLVEGKTQYF	TGCGCCAGCAGCTTGGTGGAGGGAAAGACCCAGTACTTC
TRBV5-1	TRBJ2-7	many	NA	CASRVARTYEQYF	TGCGCCAGCAGGGTAGCGAGAACCTACGAGCAGTACTTC
TRBV12-3/TRBV12-4	TRBJ2-3	few	NA	CASTWRGQGADTQYF	TGTGCCAGCACCTGGAGGGGGCAGGGCGCAGATACGCAGTATTTT
TRBV9	TRBJ1-6	many	NA	CASSPKGLPRNSPLHF	TGTGCCAGCAGCCCCAAGGGCCTTCCGAGGAATTCACCCCTCCACTTT
TRBV10-3	TRBJ2-5	many	TRBD1	CAISPGTGLGETQYF	TGTGCCATCAGCCCCGGGACAGGGTTGGGAGAGACCCAGTACTTC
TRBV7-2	TRBJ2-5	many	NA	CASSRGTGETQYF	TGTGCCAGCAGCCGCGGGACCGGGGAGACCCAGTACTTC
TRBV10-1	TRBJ2-2	many	NA	CASSESKAGYTGELFF	TGCGCCAGCAGTGAGTCGAAGGCAGGATACACCGGGGAGCTGTTTTTT
TRBV27	TRBJ2-7	many	NA	CASSLRRFGEQYF	TGTGCCAGCAGTTTAAGGAGATTTGGCGAGCAGTACTTC
TRBV29-1	TRBJ2-7	few	NA	CSVEERYEQYF	TGCAGCGTTGAAGAGAGGTACGAGCAGTACTTC
TRBV12-3/TRBV12-4	TRBJ2-3	many	NA	CASGSPDTQYF	TGTGCCAGCGGGAGTCCAGATACGCAGTATTTT